Here is one T cell receptor (beta chain) with its context. This may be a read error, as it is one base from a much larger clone. PCR was performed a second time for roughly 6 to 12 cycles using a sample-barcoded 5' primer and a J-beta primer mix. TCRdb reprocessed the 5' RACE reads via MiXCR and lists one record per CDR3 protein. In the table there are around 800,000 distinct CDR3 sequences, under 45% of which are singletons. This record belongs to a study of blood T cells in healthy people across ages. Trimming left V 2 bases short and J 2 bases short, with 13 bases between. CDR1 and CDR2 from the germline V gene are SQVTM and ANQGSEA. The CDR3 contains 14 residues.

V gene TRBV29-1 combines with J gene TRBJ2-7; a weak D match, TRBD1 (6 bases). The sample was blood. The clonotype was recovered from a man in his sixties in good health. CDR3 amino acids: CSVEPTGSPYEQYF. The CDR3 nucleotides are TGCAGCGTTGAACCGACAGGCAGCCCCTACGAGCAGTACTTC.